A single sample is the source of the 9 T cell receptor beta chains below, sequenced in a study of T cells in tuberculosis. TCRdb keeps only in-frame clones here, not all; method: immunoSEQ multiplex PCR. Of about 40,000 clones listed, 85% to 95% are singletons. Source material: PBMCs. These receptors were taken from a donor under 30 with latent tuberculosis or without tuberculosis infection. Some clones in this sample may be carry-over from other donors' samples.

The chain uses TRBV7-2 and TRBJ1-2, with 8 bases aligning to TRBD1. The CDR3 totals 15 residues. Germline V gene lookup returns CDR1 SGHTA and CDR2 FQGNSA. Trimming removed 5 bases from V and 3 bases from J; junction bases left unmatched: 8. This CDR3 reads CASSPPRGLHYGYTF. The CDR3 coding sequence is TGTGCCAGCAGCCCACCCAGGGGGCTTCACTATGGCTACACCTTC.

J is TRBJ1-1 and V is TRBV13; D is uncertain. V was pared by 3 bases and J by 0 bases, with 5 bases between. Germline V gene sequence: CDR1 PRHDT, CDR2 FYEKMQ (reference sequence). The CDR3 is 13 residues long. CDR3 residues: CASSFNLNTEAFF. The CDR3 DNA is TGTGCCAGCAGCTTTAACTTGAACACTGAAGCTTTCTTT. The full variable domain, rest sourced from reference TRBV13 and TRBJ1-1, is AAGVIQSPRHLIKEKRETATLKCYPIPRHDTVYWYQQGPGQDPQFLISFYEKMQSDKGSIPDRFSAQQFSDYHSELNMSSLELGDSALYFCASSFNLNTEAFFGQGTRLTVV.

The chain has TRBV10-3 and TRBJ2-7; D is possibly TRBD1 (5 bases). Germline V gene lookup returns CDR1 ENHRY and CDR2 SYGVKD. Trimming took off 3 bases at V and 2 bases at J, with 8 bases between the two ends. CDR3 length equals 13 residues. The CDR3 coding sequence is TGTGCCATCAGTGAAACAGGTACCTACGAGCAGTACTTC. This translates into CAISETGTYEQYF.

This clone occurred a few times. The chain has TRBV4-2 and TRBJ1-1; D is unclear. The germline CDR1 and CDR2 sequences are LGHNA and YNFKEQ. The CDR3 spans 15 residues. V was pared by 0 bases and J by 4 bases, with 12 bases between. The CDR3 region has the DNA TGTGCCAGCAGCCAAGAGGTCAGGAGGGTCACTGAAGCTTTCTTT. Residues: CASSQEVRRVTEAFF.

V and J are TRBV2 and TRBJ1-5; D unresolved. CDR3 length: 14 residues. Deletions cut 6 bases from V and 11 bases from J, with 20 bases between. Germline loops: CDR1 SNHLY, CDR2 FYNNEI. In nucleotides, the CDR3 is TGTGCCAGCAGGGGGAACCCGGGATTGACGGCCCAGCATTTT. It specifies CASRGNPGLTAQHF.

The count of this clone is one. An end of the junction does not agree with germline; a read error may underlie this. This rearrangement joins TRBV7-9 to TRBJ1-1; TRBD1 is a possible D gene (5 bases). The CDR3 runs 14 residues. CDR1 and CDR2 (germline): SEHNR, FQNEAQ (reference sequence). The chain's CDR3 is CASSSTTVGPILEF. DNA for the CDR3: TGTGCCAGCAGCTCCACTACGGTGGGGCCAATTCTGGAATTT.

The chain recombines TRBV25-1 with TRBJ2-7; TRBD1 is a possible D gene (6 bases). The length of the CDR3 is 13 residues. The germline V and J ends were trimmed by 2 bases and 5 bases, with 10 bases remaining between them. Germline V gene lookup returns CDR1 MGHDK and CDR2 SYGVNS. The CDR3 is CASSEQQGDEQYF. The CDR3 coding sequence is TGTGCCAGCAGTGAACAACAGGGCGACGAGCAGTACTTC.

This clone showed up just once. V gene TRBV5-1 combines with J gene TRBJ1-2; tentatively, D is TRBD1 (5 bases). The CDR3 has 15 residues. With 1 base removed from V and 4 bases from J, the gap between germline ends came to 14 bases. Germline lookup yields CDR1 SGHRS and CDR2 YFSETQ. The CDR3 DNA reads TGCGCCAGCAGCTTGACAGGCGAGCTGTTCTATGGCTACACCTTC. Protein: CASSLTGELFYGYTF.

The chain uses TRBV11-2 and TRBJ2-3; 7 bases align to TRBD1. From germline, CDR1 is SGHAT and CDR2 FQNNGV. The CDR3 spans 15 residues. The J segment lost 6 bases and the V segment lost 2 bases, leaving 8 bases of the junction unmatched. CDR3 DNA sequence: TGTGCCAGCAGCTTAAGTGGTACAGGGGAGGATACGCAGTATTTT. This sequence encodes CASSLSGTGEDTQYF.